A single sample gave rise to the 8 T cell receptor beta chains below, sequenced in a study of Ad26.COV2.S vaccination and SARS-CoV-2 variants. The protocol was immunoSEQ multiplex PCR, while the TCRdb copy is restricted to in-frame clones and leaves out a portion. The sample comprises roughly 320,000 clones, 86% of which are singletons, and 1.5% to 2% rests with the top ten. As to treatment: around 19 received Ad26.COV2.S at low or high dose, single or two shots; several received placebo; per-sample allocation not given. Samples came from day 63 after the first vaccine or placebo injection. The sample was peripheral blood, taken in a trial of Ad26.COV2.S vaccine versus placebo. Source of these receptors: a person aged 18-65 years who received the Ad26.COV2.S COVID-19 vaccine or a placebo.

The chain carries TRBV15 and TRBJ2-2; TRBD1 matches 8 bases. This CDR3 comprises 16 residues. Germline trimming cut 3 bases from V and 4 bases from J; bases unmatched to any gene: 7. Germline CDR1 is LNHNV and CDR2 is YYDKDF (reference sequence). The CDR3 protein is CATSRFRGQGTGELFF. CDR3 DNA sequence: TGTGCCACCAGCAGGTTCAGGGGGCAAGGCACCGGGGAGCTGTTTTTT.

V and J are TRBV5-6 and TRBJ2-1; the match to TRBD1 covers 7 bases. This CDR3 spans 14 amino acids. CDR1 and CDR2 (germline): SGHDT, YYEEEE. V shed 0 bases, J shed 5 bases, and the junction held 2 bases outside the gene matches. The CDR3 is CASSLAQGHNEQFF. CDR3 bases: TGTGCCAGCAGCTTGGCACAGGGGCACAATGAGCAGTTCTTC.

This chain joins TRBV12-3 or TRBV12-4 and TRBJ1-5; no clear D. The CDR3 is made up of 13 amino acids. Trimming removed 2 bases at V and 6 bases at J, with 8 bases between. This chain's CDR3 is CASSLSMAQPQHF. The CDR3 DNA reads TGTGCCAGCAGTTTATCTATGGCTCAGCCCCAGCATTTT.

This chain connects TRBV5-4 to TRBJ1-1; 11 bases agree with TRBD1. The CDR3 spans 16 residues. Trimming removed 0 bases from V and 4 bases from J; junction bases left unmatched: 5. From germline, CDR1 is SGHNT and CDR2 YYREEE (reference sequence). The CDR3 region has the DNA TGTGCCAGCAGCTTGGGGGGACAGGGGGTACGCACTGAAGCTTTCTTT. This codes for CASSLGGQGVRTEAFF.

The rearrangement joins TRBV9 to TRBJ2-7, with D perhaps TRBD1 or TRBD2 (5 bases each). The CDR3 runs to 16 residues. The V end lost 4 bases, the J end lost 0 bases, and 17 bases lay between the germline ends. Germline-derived CDR1 and CDR2 are SGDLS and YYNGEE. For the CDR3, the DNA is TGTGCCAGCAGCCCTACTTACGGGGCCAGCTCCTACGAGCAGTACTTC. It is translated as CASSPTYGASSYEQYF.

This clone was seen more than once but under ten times. This sequence joins TRBV6-5 and TRBJ1-2; no reliable D call. CDR3 length: 11 amino acids. The germline CDR1 and CDR2 sequences are MNHEY and SVGAGI. The V end lost 7 bases, the J end lost 4 bases, and 7 bases lay between the germline ends. CDR3 protein: CASTSRYGYTF. In nucleotides, the CDR3 is TGTGCCAGCACCTCTCGCTATGGCTACACCTTC.

This chain uses TRBV7-9 with TRBJ2-2, with TRBD1 matching 9 bases. Germline V gene sequence: CDR1 SEHNR, CDR2 FQNEAQ (reference sequence). This CDR3 region has 14 residues. The V and J ends lost 7 bases and 6 bases, in that order; junction bases with no gene match: 6. As DNA, the CDR3 is TGTGCCAGCACGTGGGGACAGGGTCCCGGGGAGCTGTTTTTT. As protein: CASTWGQGPGELFF.

The chain uses TRBV7-8 and TRBJ1-2; TRBD1 matches at 9 bases. CDR1 and CDR2 from the germline V gene are SGHVS and FQNEAQ. The CDR3 sequence is 15 residues long. J was trimmed by 5 bases and V by 5 bases; bases with no gene match: 9. CDR3 amino acids: CASSAGDRVGYGYTF. The DNA of the CDR3 is TGTGCCAGCAGCGCAGGGGACAGGGTTGGGTATGGCTACACCTTC.